This is a list of T cell receptor beta chains from one sample in a study of CD8 T cells in ankylosing spondylitis. TCRdb re-derived calls from the 5' RACE reads in MiXCR, one entry per CDR3 protein. Of more than 300,000 distinct CDR3 sequences listed, 8% are singletons. The sequencing sample was made of blood, either unsorted or a sorted T cell fraction (not recorded which). These receptors came from a male donor with ankylosing spondylitis. Both conserved end residues are trimmed from each CDR3.

v_gene	CDR3aa
TRBV28	ASSIAGVAYEQY
TRBV12-3/TRBV12-4	ASRQTGGLRSGANVLT
TRBV5-5	ASSLGGDFYNEQF
TRBV5-5	ASSFLTSYGYT
TRBV7-3	ASSAVQGTGELF
TRBV7-9	ASSPGTYEQY
TRBV18	ASSPLGRFEAF
TRBV18	ASSPKGGLAGSVSEQF
TRBV4-1	ASSQGSGSEQF
TRBV11-1	ASSSIAGVTDTQY
TRBV5-1	ASSLRISSTDTQY
TRBV6-1	ASSAGLNQETQY
TRBV5-1	ASSLGQPNEQY
TRBV3-1	ASSRKGRAPSGYT
TRBV10-3	AIGGLDTGELF
TRBV6-5	ASSYNGQRTEAF
TRBV2	ASKGTSFYGQF
TRBV7-3	ASSQTRNTEAF
TRBV5-1	ASSLAGGITDTQY
TRBV7-2	ASSLVAGTSTDTQY
TRBV7-9	ASTMDLGRMNTEAF
TRBV4-3	ASSQDRAGVGTNEQF
TRBV14	ASSPHRGAGGQETQY
TRBV12-3/TRBV12-4	ASRLGTTYEQY
TRBV7-3	ASSLVAGEGTQY
TRBV7-9	ASSPPKLREGYNEQF
TRBV5-1	ASSQDREGGTDTQY
TRBV5-5	ASSLAYRGRGY
TRBV27	ASSGLASGEQF
TRBV5-6	ASSLGFPNSGANVLT
TRBV4-1	ASSQVVSGGGLDTQY
TRBV20-1	SAIGLGYNEQF
TRBV24-1	ATSDQVRGTDTQY
TRBV12-3/TRBV12-4	ASSVTNQPQH
TRBV12-3/TRBV12-4	ASKLSGHPYEQY
TRBV7-9	ASSLVSGGNTIY
TRBV7-3	ASSFDDRSTDTQY
TRBV7-9	ASSLPQGEGTYEQY
TRBV12-3/TRBV12-4	ASSLNEQF
TRBV27	ASSNDSGNEQY
TRBV28	AASFGGRDVGELF